Each of the 17 T cell receptor beta chains below was sequenced from the same sample in a study of blood T cells in healthy people across ages. Alongside a J-beta primer mix, a sample-barcoded 5' primer served in a second PCR lasting roughly 7 to 11 cycles. TCRdb called the 5' RACE reads again in MiXCR, with one record for every CDR3 protein. The table shows some 760,000 distinct CDR3 sequences, with just under 25% occurring only once. The sample was also linked to a second study, of T cells of mothers and their children.

Source material: blood. Receptors originate from a boy younger than 18 in good health.

J is TRBJ2-5 and V is TRBV27; 8 bases match TRBD2. The J call may be mistaken, given a closer DNA end match to TRBJ2-1. CDR3 length: 14 amino acids. Germline V gene sequence: CDR1 MNHEY, CDR2 SMNVEV (reference sequence). The CDR3 reads CASMAGGHYNEQFF. For the CDR3, the DNA is TGTGCCAGCATGGCGGGGGGACATTACAATGAGCAGTTCTTC.

The chain links TRBV6-1 to TRBJ2-5; 10 bases match TRBD2. CDR3 length: 15 residues. V lost 1 base to trimming and J lost 5 bases; unmatched junction nucleotides: 4. The germline V gene encodes CDR1 MNHNS and CDR2 SASEGT. As DNA, the CDR3 is TGTGCCAGCAGTGAAGAGCGGGGGGGCCGGGAGACCCAGTACTTC. Protein: CASSEERGGRETQYF.

A few counts support this clonotype. The genes are TRBV5-6 and TRBJ2-1; D gene ambiguous. The CDR3 totals 12 residues. The germline V and J ends were trimmed by 0 bases and 7 bases, with 5 bases remaining between them. In germline, CDR1 is SGHDT, CDR2 YYEEEE. CDR3 in amino acids: CASSLAWNEQFF. The DNA for the CDR3 is TGTGCCAGCAGCTTGGCCTGGAATGAGCAGTTCTTC. The full variable domain, in which reference TRBV5-6 and TRBJ2-1 provide the parts outside the CDR3, is DAGVTQSPTHLIKTRGQQVTLRCSPKSGHDTVSWYQQALGQGPQFIFQYYEEEERQRGNFPDRFSGHQFPNYSSELNVNALLLGDSALYLCASSLAWNEQFFGPGTRLTVL.

This clonotype was counted a few times. The chain combines TRBV11-2 with TRBJ2-5; the D call may be TRBD1 or TRBD2 (5 bases each). The better agreement between TRBJ2-7 and the DNA end casts doubt on the J call. The V gene's germline CDR1 is SGHAT and CDR2 FQNNGV. CDR3 length: 14 residues. CDR3 amino acids: CASSLGPTRGEQYF. Written as DNA, the CDR3 is TGTGCCAGCAGCTTAGGCCCTACTAGGGGCGAGCAGTACTTC.

The chain employs TRBV15 and TRBJ2-7; 7 positions agree with TRBD2. V lost 3 bases and J lost 5; bases outside the gene matches: 25. The CDR3 runs 20 residues. Germline V gene data show CDR1 as LNHNV and CDR2 as YYDKDF (reference sequence). The chain's CDR3 is CATSRRGGVAGVQRTHEQYF. The CDR3 coding sequence is TGTGCCACCAGCAGGAGGGGTGGGGTAGCGGGCGTTCAGCGAACCCACGAGCAGTACTTC.

This clonotype was seen a few times. At one boundary the junction diverges from the germline segment, which might be a read error. The V call is TRBV4-3, the J call TRBJ2-7, with D maybe TRBD2 (6 bases). Germline CDR1 and CDR2: LGHNA and YSLEER. The CDR3 contains 15 residues. This CDR3 reads CARSQGVSGYYEQYF. The CDR3 DNA sequence: TGCGCCCGCAGCCAAGGGGTTAGCGGTTACTACGAGCAGTACTTC.

The chain recombines TRBV4-1 with TRBJ2-5; 12 bases line up with TRBD2. The assigned J gene may be wrong: the sequence end matches TRBJ2-1 better. Germline V gives CDR1 MGHRA, CDR2 YSYEKL. The CDR3 spans 16 residues. The CDR3 here is CASSFLSASGRGEQFF. The CDR3 DNA reads TGCGCCAGCAGTTTCCTCTCGGCTAGCGGGAGGGGGGAGCAGTTCTTC.

This clonotype appeared a few times. The chain recombines TRBV29-1 with TRBJ2-5, with D perhaps assigned TRBD1 or TRBD2 (5 bases each). The germline CDR1 and CDR2 sequences are SQVTM and ANQGSEA. This CDR3 is built from 15 residues. V was trimmed by 3 bases and J by 4 bases, leaving 18 bases between them. This CDR3 reads CSVDSPQGEGETQYF. Written as DNA, the CDR3 is TGCAGCGTTGATTCCCCGCAGGGAGAAGGAGAGACCCAGTACTTC.

This clonotype was picked up a small number of times. This chain joins TRBV7-2 and TRBJ1-2, with 9 bases matching TRBD1. After removal of 5 bases from V and 2 bases from J, the junction contained 6 bases not matched to a gene. The germline V gene has CDR1 SGHTA and CDR2 FQGNSA. The CDR3 extends over 15 amino acids. CDR3 in DNA: TGTGCCAGCAGCGCCACAGGGGGCACAAACTATGGCTACACCTTC. Translating gives CASSATGGTNYGYTF.

This clonotype appeared many times. V and J are TRBV28 and TRBJ2-7; TRBD2 matches at 14 bases. Germline lookup yields CDR1 MDHEN and CDR2 SYDVKM. The CDR3 extends over 15 amino acids. With 6 bases clipped from V and 4 bases from J, the junction kept 5 bases outside the gene matches. The CDR3: CASSRGLAGVYEQYF. The CDR3 DNA is TGTGCCAGCAGCCGGGGACTAGCGGGAGTGTACGAGCAGTACTTC.

In the case of this clonotype: One end of the junction does not line up with germline, which may come from a read error. The chain links TRBV6-1 to TRBJ2-1; 10 bases are a match to TRBD2. From germline, CDR1 is MNHNS and CDR2 SASEGT. The CDR3 sequence is 15 residues long. CDR3 DNA: TGTGCCAGCAGTGCTGGACTAGCGGCTTACAATGAGCAGTCCTTC. This sequence encodes CASSAGLAAYNEQSF.

V is TRBV28 and J is TRBJ2-2, with TRBD1 matching 8 bases. CDR1 is MDHEN and CDR2 is SYDVKM in the germline V gene. V lost 7 bases, J lost 4 bases, and 8 bases stayed unmatched. The CDR3 loop spans 15 amino acids. The CDR3: CASTTLQGGTGELFF. DNA for the CDR3: TGTGCCAGCACCACCCTACAGGGGGGCACCGGGGAGCTGTTTTTT.

This clonotype was picked up a small number of times. J is TRBJ2-7 and V is TRBV6-9; D is possibly TRBD2 (6 bases). The assigned J gene may be wrong: the sequence end matches TRBJ2-1 better. CDR1 and CDR2 from the germline V gene are MNHGY and SVAAGI. CDR3 size: 13 residues. In nucleotides, the CDR3 is TGTGCCCGAGGCGGGGCGGCCTACAATGAGCAGTTCTTC. Amino acids: CARGGAAYNEQFF.

J is TRBJ2-4 and V is TRBV28; the match to TRBD2 covers 7 bases. The V and J ends lost 3 bases and 4 bases, in that order; junction bases with no gene match: 12. The V gene's germline CDR1 is MDHEN and CDR2 SYDVKM. The CDR3 contains 17 residues. The CDR3 DNA sequence: TGTGCCAGCAGTTTGTGGGTTGTAGCTAGCGGAAAAAACATTCAGTACTTC. Translating gives CASSLWVVASGKNIQYF.

This clonotype was found a few times. The chain links TRBV7-3 to TRBJ2-5; 8 nucleotides match TRBD1. Germline loops: CDR1 SGHTA, CDR2 FQGTGA. V was pared by 6 bases and J by 1 base, with 4 bases of the junction left unmatched. CDR3 length: 14 amino acids. The CDR3 DNA reads TGTGCCAGCAGGTCAGGGGGCACCCAAGAGACCCAGTACTTC. This encodes CASRSGGTQETQYF. The whole variable domain, remainder taken from reference TRBV7-3 and TRBJ2-5, is GAGVSQTPSNKVTEKGKYVELRCDPISGHTALYWYRQSLGQGPEFLIYFQGTGAADDSGLPNDRFFAVRPEGSVSTLKIQRTERGDSAVYLCASRSGGTQETQYFGPGTRLLVL.

This clonotype was counted only a few times. This chain links TRBV3-1 with TRBJ2-1; 7 bases are a match to TRBD2. Germline V lookup: CDR1 LGHDT, CDR2 YNNKEL (reference sequence). This CDR3 spans 16 amino acids. Trimming cost V 6 bases and J 5 bases; bases outside gene matches: 13. The CDR3 protein is CASSQRVAGAHNEQFF. DNA of the CDR3: TGTGCCAGCAGTCAAAGGGTTGCGGGAGCCCACAATGAGCAGTTCTTC.

This clonotype was counted a single time. The chain links TRBV28 to TRBJ1-6, with 7 bases matching TRBD1. This CDR3 is 16 amino acids long. Germline V gene data show CDR1 as MDHEN and CDR2 as SYDVKM. After removal of 6 bases from V and 7 bases from J, the junction contained 12 bases not matched to a gene. The CDR3 coding sequence is TGTGCCAGCAGACCGACAGGGACTACTTTAAATTCACCCCTCCACTTT. Translated, it gives CASRPTGTTLNSPLHF.